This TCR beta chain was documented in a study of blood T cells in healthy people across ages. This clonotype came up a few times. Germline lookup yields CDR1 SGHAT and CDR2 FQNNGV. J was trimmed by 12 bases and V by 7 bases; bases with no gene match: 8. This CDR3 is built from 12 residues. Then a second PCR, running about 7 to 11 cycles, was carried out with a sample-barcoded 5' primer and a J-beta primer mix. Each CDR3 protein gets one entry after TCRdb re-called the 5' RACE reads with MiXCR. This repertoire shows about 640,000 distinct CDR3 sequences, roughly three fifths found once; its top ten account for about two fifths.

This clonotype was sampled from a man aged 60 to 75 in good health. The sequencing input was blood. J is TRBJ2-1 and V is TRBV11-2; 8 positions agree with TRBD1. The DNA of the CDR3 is TGTGCCAGCACCCTGCAGGGGGCACGGCAGTTCTTC. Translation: CASTLQGARQFF.